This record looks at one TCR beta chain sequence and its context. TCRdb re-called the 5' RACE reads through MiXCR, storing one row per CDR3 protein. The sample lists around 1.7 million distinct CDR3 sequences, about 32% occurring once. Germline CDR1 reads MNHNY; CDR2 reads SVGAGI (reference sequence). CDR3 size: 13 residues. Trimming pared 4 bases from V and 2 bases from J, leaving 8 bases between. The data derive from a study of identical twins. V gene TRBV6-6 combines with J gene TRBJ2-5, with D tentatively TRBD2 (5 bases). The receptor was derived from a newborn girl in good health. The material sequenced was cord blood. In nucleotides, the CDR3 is TGTGCCAGCAGTTTCGACTATCAAGAGACCCAGTACTTC. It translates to CASSFDYQETQYF.